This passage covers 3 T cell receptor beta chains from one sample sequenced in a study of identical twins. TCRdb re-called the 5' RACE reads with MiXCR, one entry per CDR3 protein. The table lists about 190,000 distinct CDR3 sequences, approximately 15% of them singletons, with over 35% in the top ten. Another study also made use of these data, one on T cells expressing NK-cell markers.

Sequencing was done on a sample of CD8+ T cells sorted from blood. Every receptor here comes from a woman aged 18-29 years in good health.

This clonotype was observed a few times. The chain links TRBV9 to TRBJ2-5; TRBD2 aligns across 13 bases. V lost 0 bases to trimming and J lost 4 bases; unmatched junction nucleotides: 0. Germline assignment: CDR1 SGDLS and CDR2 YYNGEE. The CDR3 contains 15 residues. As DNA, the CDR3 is TGTGCCAGCAGCGTAGGGACTAGCGGGAGAGAGACCCAGTACTTC. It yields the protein CASSVGTSGRETQYF.

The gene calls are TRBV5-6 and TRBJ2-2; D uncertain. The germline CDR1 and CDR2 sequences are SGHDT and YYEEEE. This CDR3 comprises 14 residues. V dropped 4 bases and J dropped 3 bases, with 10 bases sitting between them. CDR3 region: CASSPRGHTGELFF. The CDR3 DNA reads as TGTGCCAGCAGCCCGAGAGGTCACACCGGGGAGCTGTTTTTT.

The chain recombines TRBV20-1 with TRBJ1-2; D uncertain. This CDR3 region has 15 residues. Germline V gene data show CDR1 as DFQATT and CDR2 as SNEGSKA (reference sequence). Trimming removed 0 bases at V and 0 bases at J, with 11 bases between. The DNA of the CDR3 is TGCAGTGCTAGAGATATTACGGCAACTAACTATGGCTACACCTTC. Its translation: CSARDITATNYGYTF.